Sequencing of this T cell receptor beta chain was carried out in a study of shared clonotypes between healthy human individuals. The wider study: CD8 memory received one plate per donor, CD8 naive two, CD4 memory three and CD4 naive three.

In the case of this clone: Its matching antigen is unknown.

Sequencing was performed with immunoSEQ multiplex PCR; in TCRdb, only in-frame clones are kept and a portion is missing. This sample has 950,000 to 1,300,000 clones, with 65% to 75% found just once. Study outcomes and limitations: The study found 4.5% to 5% of naive CD4 clonotypes shared across several donors. Blood alone was sampled, and tissue repertoires likely differ.

The CDR3 sequence is 15 residues long. The V gene's germline CDR1 is SGHNT and CDR2 YYREEE (reference sequence). V dropped 4 bases and J dropped 4; count of bases not matched to a gene: 9. Sequencing used memory CD4+ T cells sorted from blood. Subset of the sample: CD45RA-negative fraction. This chain uses TRBV5-4 with TRBJ1-1; TRBD1 aligns across 8 bases. This TCR derives from a man aged 18 to 30 in good health. The CDR3 loop is CASSARLDRGTEAFF. The CDR3 DNA is TGTGCCAGCAGCGCCCGCCTCGACAGGGGCACTGAAGCTTTCTTT.